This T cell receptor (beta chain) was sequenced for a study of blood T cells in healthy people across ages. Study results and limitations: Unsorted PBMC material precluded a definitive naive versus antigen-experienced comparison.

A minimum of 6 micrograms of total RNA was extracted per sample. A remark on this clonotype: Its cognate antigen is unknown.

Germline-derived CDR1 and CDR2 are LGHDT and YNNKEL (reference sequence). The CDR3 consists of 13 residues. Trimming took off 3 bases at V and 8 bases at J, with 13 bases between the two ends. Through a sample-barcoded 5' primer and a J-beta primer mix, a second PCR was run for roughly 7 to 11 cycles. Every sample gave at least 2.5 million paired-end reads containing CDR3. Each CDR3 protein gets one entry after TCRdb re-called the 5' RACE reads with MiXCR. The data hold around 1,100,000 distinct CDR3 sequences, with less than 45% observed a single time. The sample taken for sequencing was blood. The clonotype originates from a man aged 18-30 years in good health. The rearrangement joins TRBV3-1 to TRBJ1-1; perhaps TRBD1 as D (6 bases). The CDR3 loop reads CASSHKVGGEAFF. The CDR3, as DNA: TGTGCCAGCAGCCACAAAGTAGGGGGGGAAGCTTTCTTT.